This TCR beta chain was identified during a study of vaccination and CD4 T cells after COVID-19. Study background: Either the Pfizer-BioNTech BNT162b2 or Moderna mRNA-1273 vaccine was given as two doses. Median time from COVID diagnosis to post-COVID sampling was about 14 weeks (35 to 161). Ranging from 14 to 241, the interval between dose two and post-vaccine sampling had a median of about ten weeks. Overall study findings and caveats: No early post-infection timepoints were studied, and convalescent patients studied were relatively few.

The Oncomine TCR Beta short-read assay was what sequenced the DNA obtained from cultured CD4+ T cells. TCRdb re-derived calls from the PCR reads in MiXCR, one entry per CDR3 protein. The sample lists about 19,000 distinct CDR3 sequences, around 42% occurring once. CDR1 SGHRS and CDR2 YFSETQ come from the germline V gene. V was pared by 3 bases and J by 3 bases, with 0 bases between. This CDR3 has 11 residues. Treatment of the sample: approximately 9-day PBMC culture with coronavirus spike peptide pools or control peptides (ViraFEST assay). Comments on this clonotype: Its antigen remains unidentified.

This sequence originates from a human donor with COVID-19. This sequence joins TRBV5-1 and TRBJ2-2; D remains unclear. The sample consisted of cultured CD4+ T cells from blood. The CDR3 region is CASSYTGELFF. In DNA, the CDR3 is TGCGCCAGCAGCTACACCGGGGAGCTGTTTTTT.